This T cell receptor (beta chain) was sequenced for a study of blood T cell repertoires in COVID-19 (dated by TCRdb to the early 2020s). Study-level background: The collaborator samples originated in the United States, Italy and Spain and spanned the acute and convalescent phases of COVID-19. Deeply sampled blood TCRbeta repertoires from subjects exposed to, actively infected with, or recovered from COVID-19 were included in the dataset. Samples were obtained from the ongoing ImmuneRACE study (first 160 participants) and from roughly 1,300 subjects provided by 6 global collaborators. The prospective study material was composed of cDNA or gDNA derived from T cells, B-cell-depleted T cells, or PBMCs. HLA class I and class II types, where available, came from metadata supplied by the sample provider rather than from assay-based typing. Sample metadata almost always included a de-identified subject ID, COVID-19 status, age in years and sex. The repertoires were made available in a free public database intended to serve as a resource for research on the immune response to SARS-CoV-2. What the study reported, not specific to this receptor: The quantity of clinical and demographic metadata differed by source and by participant and was supplied without curation.

From a lookup of the germline V gene, CDR1 and CDR2 are MNHEY and SVGEGT. The junction carries 22 bases between V and J, which are trimmed by 6 bases and 10 bases respectively. The CDR3, from cysteine to phenylalanine, totals 15 residues. Kept here is only the CDR3 DNA, which spans 45 bases and is read in frame from base 1. Details on this clone: The antigen it recognizes is unknown. It has no much larger one-base neighbor in the sample; base qualities were not kept.

TCRbeta CDR3 regions were amplified from genomic DNA using the immunoSEQ Assay, a bias-controlled multiplex PCR. The authors' pipeline ran thus. The number of nucleated cells in each sample was estimated from the amplification of reference gene primers within the assay. Sequence reads were collapsed and filtered to measure the absolute abundance of every unique TCRbeta CDR3 rearrangement. For each sample, productive Simpson clonality was calculated as the square root of Simpson's diversity index across productive rearrangements. The table was pulled from immuneACCESS by TCRdb, which kept in-frame rearrangements only. Such tables lose some clones; where checked, under half of the loss comes from unresolved V genes, and the rest has no known cause. That table supplies the V and J calls and clone size; D and trimming were determined from the DNA. This sample comprises about 150,000 clones, 70% to 90% of them detected only once. The ten largest clones represent around 1.9% of the sample.

Another Seattle source contributed samples from volunteer blood donors who had recovered from COVID-19. Each collaborating institution followed its own protocols to collect whole blood in K2EDTA tubes. Collaborator samples were shipped for TCRbeta analysis as frozen whole blood, isolated PBMCs, or DNA extracted from either sample type. The clonotype comes from a man in his fifties or sixties who had recovered from COVID-19. Sequenced sample: peripheral blood. This chain joins TRBV6-2 or TRBV6-3 to TRBJ2-1, with TRBD2 perhaps the D gene, on 7 matching bases. The DNA reads as follows: TGTGCCAGCAGCGGGGGAGGGGGGGCCGGCCGAGAGCAGTTCTTC. Its protein reads: CASSGGGGAGREQFF.